In its sample, the clone carrying this TCR beta chain was seen a few times. Its cognate antigen is unknown. V was clipped by 0 bases and J by 5 bases, with 5 bases between them. Germline loops: CDR1 ENHRY, CDR2 SYGVKD. The CDR3 length is 13 residues. TCRdb ran MiXCR on the 5' RACE reads and lists one entry per CDR3 protein. This table holds a few hundred thousand distinct CDR3 sequences, about a sixth found once. The data belong to a study of T-cell memory formation after mild COVID-19. The wider study: Largely donor-specific TCR clusters were found. The study's findings and limits: Clones from the second wave (peaking day 37) had unconfirmed SARS-CoV-2 specificity. Among clones contracting day 15 to 85, CD4/CD8 was balanced, whereas later expanders leaned CD4+. Pre-infection memory contained some responding clones, which suggested that cross-reactive memory had joined.

The sequencing sample was made of PBMCs or a T cell subset sorted from them (not recorded which). The sequence derives from a man between 18 and 35 years old who had mild COVID-19 (a few samples of this study predate the infection). Cell type and time point are not known. The rearrangement joins TRBV10-3 to TRBJ1-5, with D maybe TRBD1 (5 bases). CDR3 nucleotides: TGTGCCATCAGTGAGTCGACAGATCAGCCCCAGCATTTT. This translates into CAISESTDQPQHF.